The sequence of this T cell receptor (beta chain) was determined in a study of blood T cells in healthy people across ages. This clonotype was picked up a small number of times. Each donor's blood draw was approximately 10 milliliters of peripheral blood. Per sample, extraction of total RNA gave at least 5 micrograms in every case. The use of a sample-barcoded 5' primer and a J-beta primer mix characterized a second PCR of about 7 to 12 cycles. Individual samples furnished no less than 2.5 million CDR3-containing paired-end reads apiece. MiXCR was run by TCRdb on the 5' RACE reads, yielding one entry per CDR3 protein. The table has approximately 850,000 distinct CDR3 sequences, around two fifths seen once. CDR3 length: 13 amino acids. V gave up 7 bases and J gave up 2 bases, with 11 bases separating them. From germline, CDR1 is MDHEN and CDR2 SYDVKM.

The sample consisted of blood. This clonotype originated in a man between 60 and 70 years old in good health. V usage is TRBV28 and J usage is TRBJ2-5; TRBD1 or TRBD2 may be the D gene (5 bases each). CDR3 coding DNA: TGTGCCAGCATTAGAGGGGATCAAGAGACCCAGTACTTC. This encodes CASIRGDQETQYF.